This entry lists 25 T cell receptor beta chains sequenced from one sample in a study of identical twins. TCRdb fed the 5' RACE reads into MiXCR, producing one record per CDR3 protein. The table includes a few hundred thousand distinct CDR3 sequences, roughly 8.7% detected once. Another study also made use of these data, one on yellow fever vaccine responses in identical twins.

Sequenced sample: CD8+ T cells sorted from blood. The receptors were gathered from a woman under 30 in good health.

This clonotype has only a few counts. This chain connects TRBV5-1 to TRBJ2-5; D unresolved. V lost 1 base and J 2 bases, leaving 6 bases between the germline ends. CDR3 size: 13 residues. The V gene's germline CDR1 is SGHRS and CDR2 YFSETQ. CDR3 in amino acids: CASSLSPQETQYF. The CDR3, as DNA: TGCGCCAGCAGCTTGTCCCCGCAAGAGACCCAGTACTTC.

This chain connects TRBV5-6 to TRBJ2-1; 12 bases are a match to TRBD2. J lost 8 bases, V lost 4 bases, and 7 bases had no gene match. The CDR3 consists of 15 residues. Germline V gene lookup returns CDR1 SGHDT and CDR2 YYEEEE. CDR3 amino acids: CASSVGTSGPYEQFF. The DNA for the CDR3 is TGTGCCAGCAGCGTCGGGACTAGCGGGCCCTATGAGCAGTTCTTC.

The sample holds many counts of this clonotype. The chain is built from TRBV5-6 and TRBJ2-1, with D perhaps assigned TRBD1 or TRBD2 (5 bases each). The CDR3 spans 13 residues. The V gene's germline CDR1 is SGHDT and CDR2 YYEEEE. The V end was cut by 4 bases, the J end by 8 bases, with 13 bases between. CDR3 sequence reads: CASSNWDGDEQFF. The CDR3 DNA follows: TGTGCCAGCAGCAATTGGGACGGCGATGAGCAGTTCTTC.

This clonotype has a count of ten or more. J is TRBJ2-1 and V is TRBV6-1; 9 bases are a match to TRBD2. The CDR3 totals 16 residues. Germline CDR1 reads MNHNS; CDR2 reads SASEGT. The CDR3: CVSRAGGPLNYNEQFF. DNA of the CDR3: TGTGTCTCCCGGGCGGGAGGGCCCCTAAACTACAATGAGCAGTTCTTC.

This clonotype was counted many times. The chain combines TRBV7-6 with TRBJ2-1, with 9 bases that match TRBD2. V dropped 4 bases and J dropped 4; count of bases not matched to a gene: 8. The CDR3 length is 16 residues. The germline gives CDR1 SGHVS, CDR2 FNYEAQ. CDR3 amino acids: CASSSIAGEGYNEQFF. The CDR3 DNA reads as TGTGCCAGCAGCTCCATAGCGGGAGAAGGGTACAATGAGCAGTTCTTC.

This clonotype turned up a few times. V usage is TRBV5-1 and J usage is TRBJ2-7, with D perhaps TRBD2 (5 bases). The germline V gene encodes CDR1 SGHRS and CDR2 YFSETQ. Deletions cut 4 bases from V and 2 bases from J, with 16 bases between. The CDR3 contains 15 residues. The CDR3 region has the DNA TGCGCCAGCAGCCGGGAAGCGACGGGAACCTACGAGCAGTACTTC. Amino acid sequence: CASSREATGTYEQYF.

In this sample, this clonotype turned up many times. This chain links TRBV24-1 with TRBJ2-2; D call uncertain. V lost 4 bases and J lost 1, with 6 bases in between. The CDR3 spans 14 residues. The germline V gene has CDR1 KGHDR and CDR2 SFDVKD. Here the CDR3 reads CATSDELNTGELFF. As DNA, the CDR3 is TGTGCCACCAGTGACGAACTGAACACCGGGGAGCTGTTTTTT.

Many counts were recorded for this clonotype. V usage is TRBV4-2 and J usage is TRBJ2-3, with 10 bases lining up with TRBD2. This CDR3 has 19 amino acids. The germline V gene encodes CDR1 LGHNA and CDR2 YNFKEQ. Trimming took 4 bases from V and 0 from J; bases not matched to a gene: 13. As DNA, the CDR3 is TGTGCCAGCAGCCCTCACCCTAGCGGGAGCTTTACTAGCACAGATACGCAGTATTTT. Its protein is CASSPHPSGSFTSTDTQYF.

The rearrangement joins TRBV7-9 to TRBJ1-6, with unresolved D. Trimming cost V 1 base and J 10 bases, with 8 bases left between them. Germline CDR1 SEHNR, CDR2 FQNEAQ (reference sequence). This CDR3 is built from 13 residues. DNA for the CDR3: TGTGCCAGCAGCTTAGGGGATGGATCACCCCTCCACTTT. This sequence encodes CASSLGDGSPLHF.

This clonotype occurred many times. This chain links TRBV4-1 with TRBJ1-1; D is unresolved. The V gene lost 0 bases and the J gene lost 1 base, with 6 bases spanning the gap. Per the germline V gene, CDR1 is MGHRA and CDR2 is YSYEKL. This CDR3 has 14 residues. CDR3 region: CASSQDVRNTEAFF. CDR3 nucleotides: TGCGCCAGCAGCCAAGATGTTCGGAACACTGAAGCTTTCTTT.

The chain employs TRBV10-3 and TRBJ2-2; D may be TRBD2 (6 bases). Per the germline V gene, CDR1 is ENHRY and CDR2 is SYGVKD. The germline V and J ends were trimmed by 0 bases and 4 bases, with 15 bases remaining between them. This CDR3 has 17 residues. CDR3 region: CAISESELGGTTGELFF. The CDR3 nucleotides are TGTGCCATCAGTGAGTCGGAGTTGGGCGGGACCACCGGGGAGCTGTTTTTT.

This clonotype was counted ten times or more. The V and J genes are TRBV4-3 and TRBJ2-2; 7 nucleotides match TRBD2. The junction had 7 bases not matched to a gene; V was cut back by 0 bases and J by 3 bases. CDR3 length equals 17 residues. From germline, CDR1 is LGHNA and CDR2 YSLEER. This chain's CDR3 is CASSQELPGGDTGELFF. CDR3 nucleotide sequence: TGCGCCAGCAGCCAAGAGCTTCCGGGAGGTGACACCGGGGAGCTGTTTTTT.

The chain uses TRBV18 and TRBJ1-5; D call uncertain. The germline V and J ends were trimmed by 3 bases and 0 bases, with 12 bases remaining between them. CDR3 length: 16 residues. CDR1 and CDR2 from the germline V gene are KGHSH and LQKENI. Here the CDR3 reads CASSPEQHNSNQPQHF. The CDR3 DNA reads TGTGCCAGCTCACCGGAGCAGCACAATAGCAATCAGCCCCAGCATTTT.

This clonotype was observed a few times. V gene TRBV7-8 combines with J gene TRBJ2-1, with TRBD2 matching 10 bases. Germline V CDR1 and CDR2: SGHVS, FQNEAQ. V lost 5 bases to trimming and J lost 2 bases; unmatched junction nucleotides: 6. CDR3 length: 16 amino acids. CDR3 protein: CASSHRTSGTYNEQFF. As DNA, the CDR3 is TGTGCCAGCAGCCATAGGACTAGCGGCACCTACAATGAGCAGTTCTTC.

This clonotype was recorded once. The rearrangement uses TRBV5-1 and TRBJ2-5, with D perhaps TRBD1 or TRBD2 (5 bases each). The CDR3 spans 14 residues. V was cut by 1 base and J by 4 bases, with 11 bases left in between. The germline V gene has CDR1 SGHRS and CDR2 YFSETQ. CDR3 bases: TGCGCCAGCAGCTTGTCAATAGGGACAGAGACCCAGTACTTC. It encodes CASSLSIGTETQYF.

This clonotype was found many times. J is TRBJ2-5 and V is TRBV7-9; 7 nucleotides agree with TRBD2. Germline CDR1 is SEHNR and CDR2 is FQNEAQ (reference sequence). The length of the CDR3 is 17 residues. Trimming at V came to 1 base and at J to 1 base, leaving 9 bases not matched to a gene. The CDR3: CASSLVGLAETQETQYF. The CDR3 DNA is TGTGCCAGCAGCTTAGTCGGTCTAGCGGAGACCCAAGAGACCCAGTACTTC.

This clonotype was counted many times. This chain links TRBV27 with TRBJ2-3, with D possibly matching TRBD1 (6 bases). V was trimmed by 6 bases and J by 0 bases, leaving 16 bases between them. Germline CDR1 is MNHEY and CDR2 is SMNVEV (reference sequence). The CDR3 has 16 residues. As DNA, the CDR3 is TGTGCCAGCAGCTCACACAGGGTAACTAGCACAGATACGCAGTATTTT. Its translation is CASSSHRVTSTDTQYF.

This chain links TRBV7-6 with TRBJ1-6; no clear D gene. This CDR3 contains 13 residues. The V end lost 1 base, the J end lost 10 bases, and 8 bases lay between the germline ends. The germline CDR1 and CDR2 sequences are SGHVS and FNYEAQ. CDR3 loop: CASSLEIESPLHF. The CDR3 DNA reads as TGTGCCAGCAGCTTAGAAATAGAATCACCCCTCCACTTT.

This clonotype was counted once. This sequence joins TRBV20-1 and TRBJ2-1; D unresolved. V lost 8 bases to trimming and J lost 0 bases, with 11 bases between them. CDR3 length: 13 residues. The V gene's germline CDR1 is DFQATT and CDR2 SNEGSKA (reference sequence). CDR3 residues: CSTTFSSYNEQFF. CDR3 nucleotides: TGCAGTACCACTTTTAGCTCCTACAATGAGCAGTTCTTC.

The rearrangement joins TRBV15 to TRBJ2-5; 7 nucleotides match TRBD1. The CDR3 has 15 amino acids. Trimming cost V 1 base and J 2 bases; bases outside gene matches: 4. CDR1 and CDR2 from the germline V gene are LNHNV and YYDKDF (reference sequence). The CDR3 nucleotides read TGTGCCACCAGCAGAGCCGTGGGACAGCAAGAGACCCAGTACTTC. The encoded protein is CATSRAVGQQETQYF.

This clonotype has a count of ten or more. CDR3 nucleotide sequence: TGTGCCAGCAGCTTAGCTTTCAGGGGCAGGGACGCCTACGAGCAGTACTTC. It codes for CASSLAFRGRDAYEQYF. The genes are TRBV7-9 and TRBJ2-7; TRBD1 might be the D (6 bases). The germline gives CDR1 SEHNR, CDR2 FQNEAQ (reference sequence). V was trimmed by 0 bases and J by 2 bases, leaving 17 bases between them. There are 17 residues in the CDR3.

CDR3 in amino acids: CASTTFGGLQETQYF. The CDR3 DNA sequence: TGTGCCAGCACCACTTTCGGGGGGCTCCAGGAGACCCAGTACTTC. The rearrangement joins TRBV28 to TRBJ2-5, with D possibly TRBD2 on 7 matching bases. Per the germline V gene, CDR1 is MDHEN and CDR2 is SYDVKM. The CDR3 contains 15 residues. Deletions cut 7 bases from V and 5 bases from J, with 20 bases between.

This clonotype was seen ten or more times. V usage is TRBV29-1 and J usage is TRBJ1-2; 7 bases are shared with TRBD1. CDR3 length: 14 amino acids. Germline values: CDR1 SQVTM, CDR2 ANQGSEA. The junction had 9 bases not matched to a gene; V was cut back by 6 bases and J by 2 bases. CDR3 sequence (DNA): TGCAGCGTCCCGACAGGGAACCTGAACTATGGCTACACCTTC. Translating it yields CSVPTGNLNYGYTF.

This chain uses TRBV11-1 with TRBJ2-2, with TRBD2 identical over 10 bases. The CDR3 spans 20 residues. V shed 5 bases and J 7 bases; nucleotides not matched to a gene: 22. Per germline, CDR1 SGHAT and CDR2 FQDESV (reference sequence). The CDR3 bases are TGTGCCAGCAGCCACAATGACCCTGTCATCAGCGGGAGGGCCAACGGGGAGCTGTTTTTT. This sequence encodes CASSHNDPVISGRANGELFF. The complete variable domain, with remaining parts taken from reference TRBV11-1 and TRBJ2-2, reads EAEVAQSPRYKITEKSQAVAFWCDPISGHATLYWYRQILGQGPELLVQFQDESVVDDSQLPKDRFSAERLKGVDSTLKIQPAELGDSAMYLCASSHNDPVISGRANGELFFGEGSRLTVL.

This clonotype has more than one count but fewer than ten. The chain employs TRBV20-1 and TRBJ2-4; possible D gene TRBD1, 5 bases. CDR1 is DFQATT, CDR2 SNEGSKA, per germline (reference sequence). This CDR3 has 13 residues. Trimming left V 3 bases short and J 7 bases short, with 13 bases between. DNA for the CDR3: TGCAGTGCTAGGGTTACAGGTGGCAACATTCAGTACTTC. This gives the protein CSARVTGGNIQYF.